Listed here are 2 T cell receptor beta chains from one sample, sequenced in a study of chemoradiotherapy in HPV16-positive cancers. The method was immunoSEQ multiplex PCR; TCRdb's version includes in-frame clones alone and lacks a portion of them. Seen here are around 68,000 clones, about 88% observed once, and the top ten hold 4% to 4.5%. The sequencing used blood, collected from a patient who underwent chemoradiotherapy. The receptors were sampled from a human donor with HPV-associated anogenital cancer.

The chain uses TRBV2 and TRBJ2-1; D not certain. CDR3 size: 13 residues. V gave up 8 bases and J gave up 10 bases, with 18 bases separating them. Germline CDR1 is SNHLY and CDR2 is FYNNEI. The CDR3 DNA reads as TGTGCCAGCGAGCCCCCCTTGACGGACGAGCAGTTCTTC. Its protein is CASEPPLTDEQFF. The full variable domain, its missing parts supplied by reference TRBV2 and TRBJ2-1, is EPEVTQTPSHQVTQMGQEVILRCVPISNHLYFYWYRQILGQKVEFLVSFYNNEISEKSEIFDDQFSVERPDGSNFTLKIRSTKLEDSAMYFCASEPPLTDEQFFGPGTRLTVL.

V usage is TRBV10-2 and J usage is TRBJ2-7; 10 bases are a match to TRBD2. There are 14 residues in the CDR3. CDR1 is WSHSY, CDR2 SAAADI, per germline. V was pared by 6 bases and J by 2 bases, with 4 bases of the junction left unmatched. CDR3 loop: CASRGTSEAYEQYF. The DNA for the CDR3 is TGCGCCAGCAGGGGGACTAGCGAGGCCTACGAGCAGTACTTC.